The following is a TCR beta chain sequence with its context. The data derive from a study of shared clonotypes between healthy human individuals. An approximately 200 ng quantity of DNA, roughly 30,000 T cell genomes, went into the sorted-subset replicate PCRs. Only in-frame clones appear in the TCRdb table, and some are missing; sequencing was by immunoSEQ multiplex PCR. The top ten hold roughly 0.62% of the sample, which has around 980,000 clones, 78% seen once. Splitting the CD4+ cells yielded a CD45RA+ naive subset and a CD45RA-negative memory subset. Sequencing was performed on memory CD4+ T cells from PBMCs. Documented subset: CD45RA-negative fraction. This receptor was identified in a man younger than 35 in good health. Some clones in this sample may be carry-over from other donors' samples.

The CDR3 region has the DNA TGTGCCAGCAGCTCGGCGGGGGACAGGGGACGGCGCGAGCAGTACTTC. This sequence encodes CASSSAGDRGRREQYF. This chain joins TRBV11-2 and TRBJ2-7, with TRBD1 identical over 10 bases. Trimming removed 4 bases from V and 6 bases from J; junction bases left unmatched: 12. The length of the CDR3 is 16 residues. Germline CDR1 and CDR2: SGHAT and FQNNGV.